The present TCR beta chain was sequenced within a study of a mutant IDH1 vaccine in newly diagnosed glioma. The overall study: Eight vaccinations went to patients in weeks 1, 3, 5, 7, 11, 15, 19, 23.

As concerns this clone: Its target is unknown.

Documented time point: week 5, during vaccination. Every vaccine dose comprised 300 ug of mutant IDH1 20-mer peptide plus topical imiquimod. Clones were sequenced by immunoSEQ multiplex PCR, and TCRdb holds only the in-frame ones, with some missing. The data contain 25,000 to 30,000 clones, approximately 90% of them singletons. Germline V CDR1 and CDR2: SQVTM, ANQGSEA. The length of the CDR3 is 11 residues. The V and J ends lost 5 bases and 0 bases respectively, with 5 bases between them. The V call is TRBV29-1, the J call TRBJ2-7; D unresolved. The TCR comes from a woman aged 35 to 49 with glioma. Some clones in this sample may be carry-over from other donors' samples. The sequences come from peripheral blood mononuclear cells (PBMCs), collected from a glioma patient whose treatment included an IDH1 peptide vaccine. The CDR3 protein is CSVCRSYEQYF. For the CDR3, the DNA is TGCAGCGTTTGCCGCTCCTACGAGCAGTACTTC.